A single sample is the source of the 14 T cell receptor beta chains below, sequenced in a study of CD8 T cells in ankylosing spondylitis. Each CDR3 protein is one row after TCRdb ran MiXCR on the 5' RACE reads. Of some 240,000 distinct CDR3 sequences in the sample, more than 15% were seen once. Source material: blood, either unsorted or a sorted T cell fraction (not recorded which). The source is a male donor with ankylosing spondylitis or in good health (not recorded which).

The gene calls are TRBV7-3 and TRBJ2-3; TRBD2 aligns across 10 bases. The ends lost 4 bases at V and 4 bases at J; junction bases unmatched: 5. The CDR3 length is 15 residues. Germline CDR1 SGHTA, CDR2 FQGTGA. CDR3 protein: CASSSGTSDSDTQYF. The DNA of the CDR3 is TGTGCCAGCAGCTCCGGGACTAGCGATTCAGATACGCAGTATTTT.

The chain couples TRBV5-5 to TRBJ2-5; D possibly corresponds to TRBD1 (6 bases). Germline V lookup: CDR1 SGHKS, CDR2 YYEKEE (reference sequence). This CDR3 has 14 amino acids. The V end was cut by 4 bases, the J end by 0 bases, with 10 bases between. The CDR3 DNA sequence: TGTGCCAGCAGCACTGGACAGTACCAAGAGACCCAGTACTTC. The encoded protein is CASSTGQYQETQYF.

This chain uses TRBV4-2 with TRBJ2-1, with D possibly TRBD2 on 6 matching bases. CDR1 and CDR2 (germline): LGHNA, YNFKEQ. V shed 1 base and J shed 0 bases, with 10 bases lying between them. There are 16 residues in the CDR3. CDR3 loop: CASSQVEGGSYNEQFF. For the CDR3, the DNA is TGTGCCAGCAGCCAAGTCGAGGGAGGCTCCTACAATGAGCAGTTCTTC.

CDR3 DNA: TGTGCCAGCAGCCACCGACTCGGGGAGCTGTTTTTT. Translated, it gives CASSHRLGELFF. The chain recombines TRBV14 with TRBJ2-2; no reliable D call. Between the trimmed V and J ends, which lost 3 bases and 7 bases, there was a span of 6 bases. Per the germline V gene, CDR1 is SGHDN and CDR2 is FVKESK. This CDR3 contains 12 residues.

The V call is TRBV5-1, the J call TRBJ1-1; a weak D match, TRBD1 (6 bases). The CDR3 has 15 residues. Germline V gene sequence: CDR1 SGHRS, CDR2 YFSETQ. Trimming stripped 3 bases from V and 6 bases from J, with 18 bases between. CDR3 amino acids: CASSSVGTIEAEAFF. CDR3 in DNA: TGCGCCAGCAGCTCTGTTGGGACAATAGAAGCTGAAGCTTTCTTT.

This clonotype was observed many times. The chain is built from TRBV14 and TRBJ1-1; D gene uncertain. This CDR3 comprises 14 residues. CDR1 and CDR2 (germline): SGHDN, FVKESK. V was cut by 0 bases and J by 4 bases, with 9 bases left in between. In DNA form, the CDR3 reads TGTGCCAGCAGCCAAGAGTTGGTTGGCACTGAAGCTTTCTTT. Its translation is CASSQELVGTEAFF.

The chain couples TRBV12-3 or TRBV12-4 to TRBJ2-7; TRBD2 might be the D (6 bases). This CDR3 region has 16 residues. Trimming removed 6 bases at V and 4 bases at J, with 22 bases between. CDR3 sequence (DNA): TGTGCCAGCAGCATACTTCCGGGAGCCCTAGGTTACGAGCAGTACTTC. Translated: CASSILPGALGYEQYF.

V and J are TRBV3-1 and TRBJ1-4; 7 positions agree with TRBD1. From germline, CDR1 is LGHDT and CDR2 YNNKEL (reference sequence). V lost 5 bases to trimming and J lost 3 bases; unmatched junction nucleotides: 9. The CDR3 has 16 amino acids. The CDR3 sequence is CASSYGQVRSNEKLFF. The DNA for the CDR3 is TGTGCCAGCAGCTATGGACAGGTCAGGTCTAATGAAAAACTGTTTTTT. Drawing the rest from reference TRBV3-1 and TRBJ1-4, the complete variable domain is DTAVSQTPKYLVTQMGNDKSIKCEQNLGHDTMYWYKQDSKKFLKIMFSYNNKELIINETVPNRFSPKSPDKAHLNLHINSLELGDSAVYFCASSYGQVRSNEKLFFGSGTQLSVL.

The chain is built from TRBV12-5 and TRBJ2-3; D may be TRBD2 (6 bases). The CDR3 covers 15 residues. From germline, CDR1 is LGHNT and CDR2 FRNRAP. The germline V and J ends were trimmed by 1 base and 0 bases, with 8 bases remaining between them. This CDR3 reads CASGLGTTSTDTQYF. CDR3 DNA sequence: TGTGCTAGTGGTTTGGGGACTACTAGCACAGATACGCAGTATTTT. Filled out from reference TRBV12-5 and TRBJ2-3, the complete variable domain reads DARVTQTPRHKVTEMGQEVTMRCQPILGHNTVFWYRQTMMQGLELLAYFRNRAPLDDSGMPKDRFSAEMPDATLATLKIQPSEPRDSAVYFCASGLGTTSTDTQYFGPGTRLTVL.

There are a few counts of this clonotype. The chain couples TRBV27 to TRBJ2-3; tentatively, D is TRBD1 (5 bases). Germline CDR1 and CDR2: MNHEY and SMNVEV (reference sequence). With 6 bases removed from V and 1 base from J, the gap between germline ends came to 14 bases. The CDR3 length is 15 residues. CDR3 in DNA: TGTGCCAGCAGGCCGACAGCAGTCCGCACAGATACGCAGTATTTT. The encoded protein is CASRPTAVRTDTQYF.

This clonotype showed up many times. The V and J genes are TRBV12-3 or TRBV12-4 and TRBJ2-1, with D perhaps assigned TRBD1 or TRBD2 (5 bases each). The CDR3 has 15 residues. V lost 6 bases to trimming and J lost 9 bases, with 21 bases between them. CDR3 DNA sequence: TGTGCCAGCAGCCCCACGGGACGACGAGCAAGTGAGCAGTTCTTC. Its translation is CASSPTGRRASEQFF.

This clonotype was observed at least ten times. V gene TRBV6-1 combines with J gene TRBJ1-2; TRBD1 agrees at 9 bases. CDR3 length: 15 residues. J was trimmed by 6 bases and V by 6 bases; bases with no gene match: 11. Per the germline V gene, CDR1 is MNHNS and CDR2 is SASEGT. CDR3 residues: CASRALLGQGDGYTF. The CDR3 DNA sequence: TGTGCCAGCAGGGCTCTTCTGGGACAGGGCGATGGCTACACCTTC.

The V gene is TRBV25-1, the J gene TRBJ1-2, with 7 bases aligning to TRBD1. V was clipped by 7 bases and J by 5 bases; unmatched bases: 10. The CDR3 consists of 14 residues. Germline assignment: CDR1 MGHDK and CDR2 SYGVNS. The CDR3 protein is CASKKTGTDYGYTF. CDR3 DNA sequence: TGTGCCAGCAAGAAAACGGGGACAGATTATGGCTACACCTTC.

CDR3 residues: CASSLSGVAPSYEQYF. The CDR3 coding sequence is TGCGCCAGCAGCTTGAGTGGAGTAGCGCCTTCCTACGAGCAGTACTTC. This sequence joins TRBV5-1 and TRBJ2-7, with D possibly matching TRBD2 (5 bases). Germline V CDR1 and CDR2: SGHRS, YFSETQ. The length of the CDR3 is 16 residues. Trimming removed 1 base from V and 1 base from J, with 15 bases in between.